These 28 T cell receptor beta chains share one sample of origin, sequenced in a study of tumor and adjacent non-tumor tissue in lung cancer. TCRbeta libraries were built with three rounds of nested PCR, modified from ARM-PCR. MiXCR, run by TCRdb on the multiplex PCR reads, gives a single entry per CDR3 protein. Of fewer than 130,000 distinct CDR3 sequences listed, 84% are singletons. The template was RNA from unsorted bulk tissue. The sample was lung tumor tissue. The receptors were gathered from a man aged 65 to 85 with non-small cell lung cancer.

The chain carries TRBV29-1 and TRBJ1-2, with D tentatively TRBD1 (6 bases). The CDR3 length is 13 residues. With 6 bases removed from V and 5 bases from J, the gap between germline ends came to 16 bases. The V gene's germline CDR1 is SQVTM and CDR2 ANQGSEA. Written as DNA, the CDR3 is TGCAGCGTCCGATGGGAGGGGGATTATGGCTACACCTTC. This codes for CSVRWEGDYGYTF.

J is TRBJ2-7 and V is TRBV4-1; weak D call: TRBD2 (6 bases). The CDR3 loop spans 15 amino acids. V dropped 4 bases and J dropped 6 bases, with 19 bases sitting between them. Germline-derived CDR1 and CDR2 are MGHRA and YSYEKL. The CDR3 DNA sequence: TGCGCCAGCAGCCCCAGTAGCGGCAGGGCGAGCGAGCAGTACTTC. This sequence encodes CASSPSSGRASEQYF.

V gene TRBV12-5 combines with J gene TRBJ1-5; D might be TRBD1 (5 bases). V was cut by 4 bases and J by 7 bases, with 11 bases left in between. The CDR3 extends over 13 amino acids. Germline V CDR1 and CDR2: LGHNT, FRNRAP. This CDR3 reads CASGSDRNQPQHF. CDR3 DNA sequence: TGTGCTAGTGGTTCCGACAGAAACCAGCCCCAGCATTTT.

About this clonotype: The junction departs from germline at one end; a sequencing error may be responsible. J is TRBJ2-7 and V is TRBV29-1; 9 bases fit TRBD2. Germline V gene lookup returns CDR1 SQVTM and CDR2 ANQGSEA. The CDR3 runs 14 residues. The CDR3 DNA sequence: TGCAGCGTAAGATATCTTAGCGGGAGATGCGAGCAGTGCTTC. Amino acid sequence: CSVRYLSGRCEQCF.

The genes are TRBV29-1 and TRBJ2-7, with D perhaps given as TRBD1 or TRBD2 (5 bases each). Germline V gene sequence: CDR1 SQVTM, CDR2 ANQGSEA. There are 12 residues in the CDR3. The CDR3 DNA reads TGCAATGCATGGGGGACGAACCCCGAGCAGTACTTC. Translated: CNAWGTNPEQYF.

This clonotype has only one observation. The conserved phenylalanine or tryptophan normally closing the CDR3 is absent here, so this likely arose from a read error. V gene TRBV11-2 combines with J gene TRBJ2-3; D is undetermined. Per germline, CDR1 SGHAT and CDR2 FQNNGV. The CDR3 runs 13 residues. DNA for the CDR3: TGTACCACGTCGGGTCGGAGCACAGATACGCAGTATGTT. Translation gives CTTSGRSTDTQYV.

Points on this clonotype: At one end, the junction sequence differs from germline, possibly due to a read error. The CDR3 protein is CANILGYGYTF. For the CDR3, the DNA is TGTGCCAACATTTTGGGTTATGGTTACACCTTC. The chain combines TRBV6-2 or TRBV6-3 with TRBJ1-2; no firm D call. The germline V gene has CDR1 MNHEY and CDR2 SVGEGT. The CDR3 is 11 residues long.

Regarding this clonotype: A junction end diverges from the germline sequence, so it may reflect a read error. The V and J genes are TRBV29-1 and TRBJ1-1, with D uncertain. CDR3 length equals 12 residues. Germline CDR1 SQVTM, CDR2 ANQGSEA. In DNA, the CDR3 is TGCAACGTTGGTCGTGGCGACACTGAAGCTTTCTTT. Translated: CNVGRGDTEAFF.

Concerning this clonotype itself: A read error may produce the germline difference seen at one junction end. V is TRBV29-1 and J is TRBJ1-6; TRBD1 is a possible D gene (5 bases). The CDR3 covers 12 residues. CDR1 is SQVTM, CDR2 ANQGSEA, per germline. DNA of the CDR3: TGCAACGTTGTGGGGGGTCGGTCACCCCTCGACTTT. This gives the protein CNVVGGRSPLDF.

On this clonotype: A much larger clonotype is one base distant, so this may be a read error. The chain joins TRBV5-1 to TRBJ1-2; TRBD1 matches at 7 bases. The CDR3 has 15 residues. Per germline, CDR1 SGHRS and CDR2 YFSETQ. As DNA, the CDR3 is TGCGCCAGCAGATTGGAGGTCAGGGGGGGAAATGGCTACACCTTC. It encodes CASRLEVRGGNGYTF.

On this clonotype itself: A much bigger clone sits one base away, suggesting this may be a read error. V and J are TRBV20-1 and TRBJ1-1; D is unclear. The length of the CDR3 is 13 residues. Germline V lookup: CDR1 DFQATT, CDR2 SNEGSKA (reference sequence). The germline V and J ends were trimmed by 0 bases and 0 bases, with 5 bases remaining between them. The CDR3 here is CSARDVMNTEAFF. In nucleotides, the CDR3 is TGCAGTGCTAGAGACGTAATGAACACTGAAGCTTTCTTT.

Turning to this clonotype: At one boundary the junction diverges from the germline segment, which might be a read error. The chain links TRBV4-1 to TRBJ2-3, with 11 nucleotides matching TRBD2. In germline, CDR1 is MGHRA, CDR2 YSYEKL. CDR3 length: 21 residues. The CDR3 sequence: CASSKDAGILAGVRDTDTQYF. DNA for the CDR3: TGCGCCAGCAGCAAAGATGCGGGGATACTAGCGGGAGTAAGAGACACAGATACGCAGTATTTT.

With regard to this clonotype: At one boundary the junction diverges from the germline segment, which might be a read error. The rearrangement joins TRBV29-1 to TRBJ2-5; D gene unclear. There are 11 residues in the CDR3. Germline V lookup: CDR1 SQVTM, CDR2 ANQGSEA. CDR3 protein: CSIEKSETLYF. CDR3 DNA sequence: TGCAGCATTGAGAAAAGTGAGACCCTGTACTTC.

Details on this clonotype: In this CDR3 the conserved last residue, phenylalanine or tryptophan, is missing, so a read error is likely. The CDR3 spells CASIQAVISSYNSPLHY. CDR3 sequence (DNA): TGCGCCAGCATCCAGGCCGTCATTAGCTCCTATAATTCACCCCTCCACTAT. The rearrangement uses TRBV4-1 and TRBJ1-6; D is uncertain. There are 17 residues in the CDR3. Germline V gene lookup returns CDR1 MGHRA and CDR2 YSYEKL. Trimming cost V 7 bases and J 0 bases, with 16 bases left between them.

Points on this clonotype: No conserved phenylalanine or tryptophan ends this CDR3, so it is likely a read error. The CDR3 here is CASSGSGGWADMQYC. Here the CDR3 DNA reads TGCGCCAGCAGCGGAAGCGGGGGGTGGGCAGATATGCAGTATTGT. The rearrangement links TRBV5-1 to TRBJ2-3; TRBD2 matches at 9 bases. This CDR3 has 15 amino acids. CDR1 SGHRS and CDR2 YFSETQ come from the germline V gene.

The J gene is TRBJ1-1, the V gene TRBV28; D not certain. The CDR3 has 15 residues. The V end lost 0 bases, the J end lost 3 bases, and 11 bases lay between the germline ends. CDR1 and CDR2 from the germline V gene are MDHEN and SYDVKM. Here the CDR3 DNA reads TGTGCCAGCAGTTTATGGTCTAGTTACTACACTGAAGCTTTCTTT. This translates into CASSLWSSYYTEAFF.

This clonotype was seen a handful of times. Lacking the conserved final phenylalanine or tryptophan, this CDR3 likely reflects a read error. The chain employs TRBV28 and TRBJ2-7, with D hard to call. V was clipped by 2 bases and J by 2 bases, with 13 bases between them. Germline V CDR1 and CDR2: MDHEN, SYDVKM. CDR3 size: 15 residues. As DNA, the CDR3 is TGTGCCAGCAGTTTAGTCGGCAGGAGCCCCTACGAGCAGTACTAC. As protein: CASSLVGRSPYEQYY.

Concerning this clonotype: At one boundary the junction diverges from the germline segment, which might be a read error. The genes are TRBV6-6 and TRBJ1-5; D unclear. In germline, CDR1 is MNHNY, CDR2 SVGAGI (reference sequence). The CDR3 loop spans 16 amino acids. The DNA for the CDR3 is TGTGCCAGCAGTTTTAGGAACAGAGGCAGCAATCAGCCCAAGCATTTT. It specifies CASSFRNRGSNQPKHF.

For this clonotype: One end of the junction varies from germline; a read error may be responsible. The chain carries TRBV28 and TRBJ1-4, with D hard to call. There are 17 residues in the CDR3. CDR1 is MDHEN and CDR2 is SYDVKM in the germline V gene. CDR3 region: CAISFAIGHSTNEKLFF. The CDR3 coding sequence is TGTGCCATCAGTTTCGCTATCGGGCACTCAACTAATGAAAAACTGTTTTTT.

On this clonotype: One junction end disagrees with the germline gene, perhaps due to a read error. V gene TRBV28 combines with J gene TRBJ2-1; 7 bases are a match to TRBD1. CDR3 length equals 15 residues. The germline gives CDR1 MDHEN, CDR2 SYDVKM. The DNA for the CDR3 is TGTGCCGGCAGTCTCAGGACAGGTTGGAAGAATGAGCAGTTCTTC. Amino acids: CAGSLRTGWKNEQFF.

Remarks on this clonotype: The conserved final phenylalanine or tryptophan is absent from the CDR3, which likely points to a read error. This chain joins TRBV14 and TRBJ2-3, with unresolved D. The germline V gene encodes CDR1 SGHDN and CDR2 FVKESK. The CDR3 is made up of 11 amino acids. The CDR3 is CASSQRTTQYI. The DNA for the CDR3 is TGTGCCAGTAGCCAACGTACCACGCAGTATATT.

On this clonotype itself: The germline gene is not matched at one end of the junction; a read error may be the cause. The chain couples TRBV6-1 to TRBJ1-1; TRBD1 might be the D (6 bases). CDR1 is MNHNS and CDR2 is SASEGT in the germline V gene. The CDR3 totals 15 residues. CDR3 in DNA: TGTAGCAGCAGTGCCCGTCAGGGGACGAACACTGAGGCTTTCTTT. Encoded protein: CSSSARQGTNTEAFF.

As to this clonotype: Compared with germline, one end of the junction differs, possibly owing to a read error. The chain uses TRBV4-2 and TRBJ2-7; D is possibly TRBD1 (5 bases). Germline CDR1 LGHNA, CDR2 YNFKEQ. The CDR3 totals 14 residues. The CDR3 here is CASTQGHGLYEQYF. As DNA, the CDR3 is TGTGCCAGCACCCAAGGACATGGTCTCTACGAGCAGTATTTC.

The chain is built from TRBV10-2 and TRBJ2-1; the D gene is possibly TRBD2 (6 bases). The germline V and J ends were trimmed by 10 bases and 8 bases, with 24 bases remaining between them. The CDR3 is made up of 15 amino acids. Germline values: CDR1 WSHSY, CDR2 SAAADI. CDR3 nucleotide sequence: TGCGCCATCAGGTTCCGGGGACTCTCTTCTCATGAGCAGTTCTTC. Translating gives CAIRFRGLSSHEQFF.

The V call is TRBV11-2, the J call TRBJ1-4; no clear D gene. Trimming took 7 bases from V and 10 from J, leaving 16 bases between them. The germline gives CDR1 SGHAT, CDR2 FQNNGV. The CDR3 is made up of 13 amino acids. CDR3 residues: CASTLVRRGKLFF. For the CDR3, the DNA is TGTGCCAGCACCTTGGTCAGAAGAGGAAAACTGTTTTTT.

J is TRBJ2-3 and V is TRBV11-3; D is possibly TRBD1 (6 bases). CDR1 is SGHNT and CDR2 is YENEEA in the germline V gene. The CDR3 length is 15 residues. The CDR3, as DNA: TGTGTCAGTAGCGCGACAGGTCACCTCGCAGATACGCAGTATTTT. Protein: CVSSATGHLADTQYF.

This clonotype was found a few times. One junction end does not reproduce the germline sequence, and a read error may be involved. This chain connects TRBV6-6 to TRBJ1-2; 9 bases align to TRBD1. Germline loops: CDR1 MNHNY, CDR2 SVGAGI (reference sequence). This CDR3 is 14 amino acids long. The chain's CDR3 is CASSSGQGNYGYTF. DNA of the CDR3: TGTGCCAGCAGTTCGGGACAGGGTAACTATGGCTATACCTTC.

This clonotype was detected only a few times. A much larger clonotype is one base distant, so this may be a read error. The chain links TRBV20-1 to TRBJ2-7, with no clear D. Germline loops: CDR1 DFQATT, CDR2 SNEGSKA (reference sequence). The V end lost 5 bases, the J end lost 2 bases, and 13 bases lay between the germline ends. This CDR3 region has 13 residues. As DNA, the CDR3 is TGCAGTGCTGACATGGGTCTTGCCTACGAGCAGTACTTC. This codes for CSADMGLAYEQYF.